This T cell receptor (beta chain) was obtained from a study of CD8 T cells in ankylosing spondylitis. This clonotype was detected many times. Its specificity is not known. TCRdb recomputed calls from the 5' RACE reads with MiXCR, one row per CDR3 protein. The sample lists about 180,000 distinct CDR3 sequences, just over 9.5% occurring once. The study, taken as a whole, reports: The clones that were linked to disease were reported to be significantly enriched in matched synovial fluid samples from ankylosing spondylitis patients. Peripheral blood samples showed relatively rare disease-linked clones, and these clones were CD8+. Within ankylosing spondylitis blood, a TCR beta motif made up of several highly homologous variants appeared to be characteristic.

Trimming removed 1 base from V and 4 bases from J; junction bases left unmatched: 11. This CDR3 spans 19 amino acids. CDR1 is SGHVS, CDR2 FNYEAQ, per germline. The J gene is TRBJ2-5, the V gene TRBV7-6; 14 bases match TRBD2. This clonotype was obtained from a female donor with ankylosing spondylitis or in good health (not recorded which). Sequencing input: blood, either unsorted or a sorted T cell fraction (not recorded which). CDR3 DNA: TGTGCCAGCAGCTTAGGACTAGCGGGAGGGCGGAATACTCCAGAGACCCAGTACTTC. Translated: CASSLGLAGGRNTPETQYF.